Below, one T cell receptor (beta chain) is given with its context. Germline values: CDR1 SGHDT, CDR2 YYEEEE. The CDR3 is 13 residues long. The V and J ends lost 3 bases and 6 bases respectively, with 10 bases between them. This sample is part of a study of T cell responses to AZD1222 COVID-19 vaccine. Sequenced by immunoSEQ multiplex PCR; TCRdb stores in-frame clones only, minus some. The sample includes 130,000 or so clones, 75% to 90% of them seen just once. Sequencing used peripheral blood, obtained on day 0 of MenACWY control vaccination. The clonotype comes from an adult in good health. The V call is TRBV5-6, the J call TRBJ2-1; no reliable D call. The CDR3 DNA sequence: TGTGCCAGCAGCTCTCGCTTAGCCAATGAGCAGTTCTTC. As protein: CASSSRLANEQFF.